Reported below is one T cell receptor (beta chain). The antigen is unknown. This specimen belongs to a study of cytomegalovirus exposure and HLA in healthy donors. Study-level points and caveats: Previously analyzed data showed that most TCR beta V segments were productive at a frequency of about 90% or about 30%. Later on, an analysis tied around 17,000 TCR beta sequences to HLA alleles at 0.05 false discovery rate. From TCR beta sequences, most subjects' HLA-A and HLA-B alleles were reportedly predicted accurately.

Germline V gene lookup returns CDR1 SGHDT and CDR2 YYEEEE. This CDR3 spans 16 amino acids. V dropped 0 bases and J dropped 5; count of bases not matched to a gene: 9. PCR amplification relied on 60 Vbeta primers (plus 13 Jbeta primers). Assay: immunoSEQ multiplex PCR; the TCRdb copy retains only in-frame clones and omits some. The sample lists 95,000 to 120,000 clones; roughly 70% were seen once. This receptor was identified in a man aged 18 to 30 in good health and CMV-seropositive. The chain couples TRBV5-6 to TRBJ2-5; 8 bases are shared with TRBD2. Input material: PBMCs. This CDR3 reads CASSLGPSGGTETQYF. As DNA, the CDR3 is TGTGCCAGCAGCTTGGGACCCAGCGGGGGTACGGAGACCCAGTACTTC.